The sequence of this T cell receptor (beta chain) was determined in a study of T cell responses to AZD1222 COVID-19 vaccine. Findings of the study overall: Donor demographics were predominantly white British with a female majority; clonal diversity may be underestimated.

Per the germline V gene, CDR1 is SGHRS and CDR2 is YFSETQ. The CDR3 is 13 residues long. The junction had 5 bases not matched to a gene; V was cut back by 4 bases and J by 5 bases. Comments on this clone: No antigen is known for it.

Method: immunoSEQ multiplex PCR; TCRdb's copy keeps in-frame clones and lacks some. Among 95,000 to 100,000 clones listed, more than 75% were seen once. The sequence derives from an adult who received the AZD1222 COVID-19 vaccine. The material sequenced was peripheral blood, taken 28 days after the second AZD1222 dose. The chain uses TRBV5-1 and TRBJ1-1; 7 nucleotides align to TRBD1. The CDR3 coding sequence is TGCGCCAGCAGCACGCAGGGGGAGACTGAAGCTTTCTTT. This sequence encodes CASSTQGETEAFF.